Listed below are T cell receptor beta chains from one sample, sequenced in a study of response to subunit inactivated influenza vaccine. TCRdb fed the RT-PCR reads into MiXCR, producing one record per CDR3 protein. This table holds around 650,000 distinct CDR3 sequences, less than 20% found once. This specimen consisted of PBMCs from blood, obtained 12 days after vaccination. The source is a man aged 45 to 65 who received an inactivated influenza vaccine. The CDR3 runs from the conserved cysteine through the conserved F or W. The D gene is left open where the match is weak. Clone size is stated in some rows and not others, as once, few, many or a class when expanded.

j_gene: TRBJ1-6; abundance: many; v_gene: TRBV12-3/TRBV12-4; d_gene: NA; CDR3aa: CASSLSVGSPLHF; CDR3nt: TGTGCCAGCAGTTTATCAGTGGGTTCACCCCTCCACTTT
j_gene: TRBJ2-7; abundance: few; v_gene: TRBV29-1; d_gene: NA; CDR3aa: CSVVQQGSYEQYF; CDR3nt: TGCAGCGTTGTCCAACAGGGCTCTTACGAGCAGTACTTC
j_gene: TRBJ2-2; abundance: few; v_gene: TRBV20-1; d_gene: NA; CDR3aa: CSARDLYGTGELFF; CDR3nt: TGCAGTGCTAGAGATCTCTACGGCACCGGGGAGCTGTTTTTT
j_gene: TRBJ2-2; abundance: NA; v_gene: TRBV30; d_gene: TRBD2; CDR3aa: CAWKQKGLGAGELFF; CDR3nt: TGTGCCTGGAAACAAAAGGGACTAGGGGCCGGGGAGCTGTTTTTT
j_gene: TRBJ2-7; abundance: few; v_gene: TRBV7-2; d_gene: NA; CDR3aa: CASSRRLGYEQYF; CDR3nt: TGTGCCAGCAGCCGCCGACTGGGCTACGAGCAGTACTTC
j_gene: TRBJ2-7; abundance: few; v_gene: TRBV5-1; d_gene: TRBD1; CDR3aa: CASSTGTGGDEQYF; CDR3nt: TGCGCCAGCAGCACGGGGACAGGGGGCGACGAGCAGTACTTC
j_gene: TRBJ2-7; abundance: NA; v_gene: TRBV11-2; d_gene: TRBD2; CDR3aa: CASSWGLVYEQYF; CDR3nt: TGTGCCAGCAGCTGGGGACTAGTCTACGAGCAGTACTTC
j_gene: TRBJ2-3; abundance: NA; v_gene: TRBV14; d_gene: TRBD2; CDR3aa: CASSRTSGVTDTQYF; CDR3nt: TGTGCCAGCAGCCGGACTAGCGGGGTCACAGATACGCAGTATTTT
j_gene: TRBJ2-3; abundance: few; v_gene: TRBV5-1; d_gene: TRBD2; CDR3aa: CASSFERETQYF; CDR3nt: TGCGCCAGCAGCTTTGAGCGGGAAACGCAGTATTTT
j_gene: TRBJ1-4; abundance: few; v_gene: TRBV5-1; d_gene: NA; CDR3aa: CASSGLGTGNEKLFF; CDR3nt: TGCGCCAGCAGCGGACTCGGGACGGGGAATGAAAAACTGTTTTTT